This T cell receptor beta chain was found in a study of early T cells in non-severe SARS-CoV-2 infection. For the study at large: Chains were unpaired, as sequencing was done on bulk RNA from unsorted whole blood.

The CDR3 is 16 amino acids. V lost 2 bases, J lost 7 bases, and 15 bases lay in between. CDR1 is MNHNS and CDR2 is SASEGT in the germline V gene. This clonotype was detected a few times. Unique molecular identifier tags were affixed to discrete cDNA molecules. TCRdb passed the 5' RACE reads through MiXCR, listing each CDR3 protein once. Among some 110,000 distinct CDR3 sequences, more than 12% were seen once, and the ten largest hold 20% to 25%. The TCR sequence derives from an adult who was a healthcare worker with PCR-confirmed SARS-CoV-2 infection or an uninfected control (not recorded which). The chain combines TRBV6-1 with TRBJ1-6, with D unclear. The sequenced sample was whole blood. This CDR3 is CASSELLPPWNSPLHF. The CDR3 nucleotides read TGTGCCAGCAGTGAATTACTCCCGCCTTGGAATTCACCCCTCCACTTT.